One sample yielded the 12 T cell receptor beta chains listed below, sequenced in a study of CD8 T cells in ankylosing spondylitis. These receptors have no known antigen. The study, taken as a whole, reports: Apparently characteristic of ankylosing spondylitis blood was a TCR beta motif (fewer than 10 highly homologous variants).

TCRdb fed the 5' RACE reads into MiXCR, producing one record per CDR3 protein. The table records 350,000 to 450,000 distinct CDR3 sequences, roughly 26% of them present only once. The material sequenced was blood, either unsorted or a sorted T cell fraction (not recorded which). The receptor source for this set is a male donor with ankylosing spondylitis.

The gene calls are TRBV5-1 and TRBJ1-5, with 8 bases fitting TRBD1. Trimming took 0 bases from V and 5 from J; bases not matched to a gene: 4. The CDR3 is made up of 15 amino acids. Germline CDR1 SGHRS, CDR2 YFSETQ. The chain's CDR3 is CASSLGPGGDQPQHF. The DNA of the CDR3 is TGCGCCAGCAGCTTGGGGCCAGGGGGCGATCAGCCCCAGCATTTT.

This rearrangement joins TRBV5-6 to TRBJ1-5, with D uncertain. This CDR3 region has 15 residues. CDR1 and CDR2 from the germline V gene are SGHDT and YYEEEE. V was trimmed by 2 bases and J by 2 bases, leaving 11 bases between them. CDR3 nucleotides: TGTGCCAGCAGCTTTCTGGGTGGCGGCAATCAGCCCCAGCATTTT. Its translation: CASSFLGGGNQPQHF.

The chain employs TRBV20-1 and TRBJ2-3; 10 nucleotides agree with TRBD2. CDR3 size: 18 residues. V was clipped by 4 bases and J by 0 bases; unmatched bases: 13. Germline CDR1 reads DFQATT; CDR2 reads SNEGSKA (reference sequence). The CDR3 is CSAKFPSGRALSTDTQYF. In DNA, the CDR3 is TGCAGTGCTAAATTTCCCAGCGGGAGGGCCCTTAGCACAGATACGCAGTATTTT.

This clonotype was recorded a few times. The CDR3, as DNA: TGCGCCAGCAGCTTGGATAGGGGGAGAGGGACTGAAGCTTTCTTT. Its translation: CASSLDRGRGTEAFF. The chain joins TRBV5-1 to TRBJ1-1, with a possible D match to TRBD1 (6 bases). This CDR3 has 15 residues. Trimming stripped 0 bases from V and 5 bases from J, with 14 bases between. Germline loops: CDR1 SGHRS, CDR2 YFSETQ. The full variable domain, its missing parts supplied by reference TRBV5-1 and TRBJ1-1, is KAGVTQTPRYLIKTRGQQVTLSCSPISGHRSVSWYQQTPGQGLQFLFEYFSETQRNKGNFPGRFSGRQFSNSRSEMNVSTLELGDSALYLCASSLDRGRGTEAFFGQGTRLTVV.

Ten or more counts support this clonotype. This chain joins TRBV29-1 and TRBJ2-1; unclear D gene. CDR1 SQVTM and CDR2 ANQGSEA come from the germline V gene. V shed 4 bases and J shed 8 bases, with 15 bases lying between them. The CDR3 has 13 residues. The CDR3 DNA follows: TGCAGCGTTGTAGGTGGGAACGGATATGAGCAGTTCTTC. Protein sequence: CSVVGGNGYEQFF.

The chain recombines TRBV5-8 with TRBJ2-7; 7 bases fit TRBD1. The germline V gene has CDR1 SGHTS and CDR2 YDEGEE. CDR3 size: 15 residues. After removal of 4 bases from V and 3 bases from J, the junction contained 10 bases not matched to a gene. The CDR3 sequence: CASSPGTETYYEQYF. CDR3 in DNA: TGTGCCAGCAGCCCCGGGACAGAGACCTACTACGAGCAGTACTTC.

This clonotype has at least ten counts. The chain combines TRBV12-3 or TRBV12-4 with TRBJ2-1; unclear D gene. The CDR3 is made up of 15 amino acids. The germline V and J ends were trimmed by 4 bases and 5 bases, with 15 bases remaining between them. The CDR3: CASSSYPDINNEQFF. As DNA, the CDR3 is TGTGCCAGCAGTTCCTATCCCGACATCAACAATGAGCAGTTCTTC.

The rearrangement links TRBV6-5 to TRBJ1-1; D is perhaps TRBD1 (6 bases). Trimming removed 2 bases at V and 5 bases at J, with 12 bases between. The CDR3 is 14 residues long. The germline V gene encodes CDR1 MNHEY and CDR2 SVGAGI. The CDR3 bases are TGTGCCAGCAGTTACCGTGGGGGCGGAACTGAAGCTTTCTTT. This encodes CASSYRGGGTEAFF.

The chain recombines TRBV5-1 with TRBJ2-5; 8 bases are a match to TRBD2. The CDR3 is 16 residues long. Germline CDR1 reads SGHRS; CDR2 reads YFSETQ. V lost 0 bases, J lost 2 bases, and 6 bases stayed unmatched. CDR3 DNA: TGCGCCAGCAGCTTGGGAGCACTAGCGGAACAAGAGACCCAGTACTTC. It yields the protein CASSLGALAEQETQYF.

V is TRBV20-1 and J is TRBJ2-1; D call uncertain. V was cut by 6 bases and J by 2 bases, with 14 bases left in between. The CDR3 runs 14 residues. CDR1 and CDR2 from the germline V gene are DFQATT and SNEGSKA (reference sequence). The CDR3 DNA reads TGCAGTGCGGAATCAGGAACCACCTACAATGAGCAGTTCTTC. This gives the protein CSAESGTTYNEQFF.

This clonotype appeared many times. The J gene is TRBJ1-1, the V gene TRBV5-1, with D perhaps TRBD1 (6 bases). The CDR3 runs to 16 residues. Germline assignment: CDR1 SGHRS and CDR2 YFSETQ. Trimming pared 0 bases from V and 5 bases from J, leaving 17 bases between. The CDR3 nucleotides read TGCGCCAGCAGCTTGGAGGGGGGGAGGGGGACAACTGAAGCTTTCTTT. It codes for CASSLEGGRGTTEAFF.

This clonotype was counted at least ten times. CDR3 nucleotides: TGCAGCGTCTCGAGGGGATCCTACAATGAGCAGTTCTTC. It specifies CSVSRGSYNEQFF. The chain carries TRBV29-1 and TRBJ2-1; D tentatively fits TRBD1 or TRBD2 (5 bases each). The CDR3 runs 13 residues. The V end was cut by 6 bases, the J end by 1 base, with 10 bases between. CDR1 and CDR2 from the germline V gene are SQVTM and ANQGSEA.